A selection of T cell receptor beta chains follows, all from one sample in a study of CD4 T cells in relation to SARS-CoV-2 and coronaviruses. Which antigens these TCRs recognize remains unknown. The method was immunoSEQ multiplex PCR; TCRdb's version includes in-frame clones alone and lacks a portion of them. The data hold about 31,000 clones, with around three quarters observed a single time. Sequencing was performed on memory CD4+ T cells from PBMCs, cultured in vitro. The receptors come from an adult with COVID-19. Each CDR3 is given with its conserved first and last residue. The D gene is left open where the match is weak. The size field is filled for only some rows; it gives once, few, many or a size class.

d_call: TRBD2
j_call: TRBJ2-1
v_call: TRBV20-1
clone_size: NA
cdr3_nt: TGCAGTGCTAGTTTGGTAGCGGGAGGTGTTGAGCAGTTCTTC
cdr3_aa: CSASLVAGGVEQFF

d_call: NA
j_call: TRBJ1-5
v_call: TRBV7-2
clone_size: few
cdr3_nt: TGTGCCAGCAGCTTAAGAGGGCAGCCCCAGCATTTT
cdr3_aa: CASSLRGQPQHF

d_call: NA
j_call: TRBJ1-6
v_call: TRBV6-5
clone_size: NA
cdr3_nt: TGTGCCAGCGAGGAACACTATAATTCACCCCTCCACTTT
cdr3_aa: CASEEHYNSPLHF

d_call: NA
j_call: TRBJ2-1
v_call: TRBV7-3
clone_size: NA
cdr3_nt: TGTGCCAGCAGCTTAACCGGGGGAGGAGACTACAATGAGCAGTTCTTC
cdr3_aa: CASSLTGGGDYNEQFF

d_call: TRBD2
j_call: TRBJ2-6
v_call: TRBV2
clone_size: NA
cdr3_nt: TGTGCCAGCACCAGCGGGACCCCTGGGGCCAACGTCCTGACTTTC
cdr3_aa: CASTSGTPGANVLTF

d_call: NA
j_call: TRBJ1-1
v_call: TRBV5-1
clone_size: NA
cdr3_nt: TGCGCCAGCAGCTTGGCCGGGGGCAACACTGAAGCTTTCTTT
cdr3_aa: CASSLAGGNTEAFF

d_call: NA
j_call: TRBJ1-4
v_call: TRBV3-1/TRBV3-2
clone_size: NA
cdr3_nt: TGTGCCAGCAGCCAAGTCCAGTCCGAAAAACTGTTTTTT
cdr3_aa: CASSQVQSEKLFF

d_call: NA
j_call: TRBJ2-4
v_call: TRBV11-2
clone_size: NA
cdr3_nt: TGTGCCAGCAGCTTAGCTTCGGGGCTCGCCAAAAACATTCAGTACTTC
cdr3_aa: CASSLASGLAKNIQYF

d_call: NA
j_call: TRBJ1-3
v_call: TRBV27
clone_size: once
cdr3_nt: TGTGCCAGCAGTTTATCCGGGGGCGGCTATGCTGGAAACACCATATATTTT
cdr3_aa: CASSLSGGGYAGNTIYF

d_call: TRBD2
j_call: TRBJ2-3
v_call: TRBV7-2
clone_size: NA
cdr3_nt: TGTGCCAGCAGGCCTCCTAGCGGGTACACAGATACGCAGTATTTT
cdr3_aa: CASRPPSGYTDTQYF

d_call: TRBD1
j_call: TRBJ2-2
v_call: TRBV3-1/TRBV3-2
clone_size: NA
cdr3_nt: TGTGCCAGCAGCTTTGGACAGGGGTCCACCGGGGAGCTGTTTTTT
cdr3_aa: CASSFGQGSTGELFF

d_call: NA
j_call: TRBJ2-3
v_call: TRBV14
clone_size: once
cdr3_nt: TGTGCCAGCAGCCTACAGTACACAGATACGCAGTATTTT
cdr3_aa: CASSLQYTDTQYF

d_call: TRBD2
j_call: TRBJ2-2
v_call: TRBV5-6
clone_size: NA
cdr3_nt: TGTGCCAGCAGCTTCATTAGCGGGAGGGCCGGTACCGGGGAGCTGTTTTTT
cdr3_aa: CASSFISGRAGTGELFF

d_call: NA
j_call: TRBJ2-1
v_call: TRBV5-1
clone_size: once
cdr3_nt: TGCGCCAGCAGCTTGGCCGGGAACCCTAACGACAATGAGCAGTTCTTC
cdr3_aa: CASSLAGNPNDNEQFF

d_call: NA
j_call: TRBJ2-5
v_call: TRBV7-9
clone_size: NA
cdr3_nt: TGTGCCAGCAGACATCCCAATCCCGCGAAGGGGGGAGAGACCCAGTACTTC
cdr3_aa: CASRHPNPAKGGETQYF

d_call: NA
j_call: TRBJ2-1
v_call: TRBV18
clone_size: NA
cdr3_nt: TGTGCCAGCTCAACGAGGGGCAATGAGCAGTTCTTC
cdr3_aa: CASSTRGNEQFF

d_call: NA
j_call: TRBJ2-7
v_call: TRBV7-9
clone_size: once
cdr3_nt: TGTGCCAGCAGCTTAGGGTCAGGGGACTCCTACGAGCAGTACTTC
cdr3_aa: CASSLGSGDSYEQYF

d_call: NA
j_call: TRBJ1-6
v_call: TRBV9
clone_size: NA
cdr3_nt: TGTGCCAGCAGCGTGCGGGATAATTCACCCCTCCACTTT
cdr3_aa: CASSVRDNSPLHF

d_call: NA
j_call: TRBJ2-3
v_call: TRBV18
clone_size: NA
cdr3_nt: TGTGCCAGCTCACCTACAGACACAGATACGCAGTATTTT
cdr3_aa: CASSPTDTDTQYF

d_call: NA
j_call: TRBJ2-7
v_call: TRBV19
clone_size: NA
cdr3_nt: TGTGCCAGTAGTATAGGTACAGGGAAGACCTACGAGCAGTACTTC
cdr3_aa: CASSIGTGKTYEQYF

d_call: NA
j_call: TRBJ1-6
v_call: TRBV7-8
clone_size: NA
cdr3_nt: TGTGCCAGCAGCTTAGATGACCGGGGGGCCTGGTCACCCCTCCACTTT
cdr3_aa: CASSLDDRGAWSPLHF

d_call: NA
j_call: TRBJ2-1
v_call: TRBV6-5
clone_size: NA
cdr3_nt: TGTGCCAGCAGTTACATGAGAGTCTCCAATGAGCAGTTCTTC
cdr3_aa: CASSYMRVSNEQFF

d_call: NA
j_call: TRBJ2-1
v_call: TRBV7-9
clone_size: NA
cdr3_nt: TGTGCCAGCAGGCGACTAGGGGGGGAGAATGAGCAGTTCTTC
cdr3_aa: CASRRLGGENEQFF

d_call: NA
j_call: TRBJ1-2
v_call: TRBV5-1
clone_size: NA
cdr3_nt: TGCGCCAGCAGCTTGATTGGGGACGGGAGCCTCTATGGCTACACCTTC
cdr3_aa: CASSLIGDGSLYGYTF

d_call: NA
j_call: TRBJ1-5
v_call: TRBV28
clone_size: NA
cdr3_nt: TGTGCTTGTACCCCAACACAGGGCACTCAGCCCCAGCATTTT
cdr3_aa: CACTPTQGTQPQHF

d_call: TRBD1
j_call: TRBJ1-1
v_call: TRBV30
clone_size: few
cdr3_nt: TGTGCCTGGAGGGGGGACAGGTTTGAAGCTTTCTTT
cdr3_aa: CAWRGDRFEAFF

d_call: NA
j_call: TRBJ2-5
v_call: TRBV24-1
clone_size: NA
cdr3_nt: TGTGCCACCAGTGATTTGACCCGGCATAACCCAGAAGAGACCCAGTACTTC
cdr3_aa: CATSDLTRHNPEETQYF

d_call: TRBD1
j_call: TRBJ2-2
v_call: TRBV27
clone_size: NA
cdr3_nt: TGTGCCAGCAGGCCCCAGGGGGCGAATACCGGGGAGCTGTTTTTT
cdr3_aa: CASRPQGANTGELFF

d_call: NA
j_call: TRBJ2-5
v_call: TRBV24-1
clone_size: NA
cdr3_nt: TGTGCCACCAGTGATTTTACCCTGTCGGGTGAGACCCAGTACTTC
cdr3_aa: CATSDFTLSGETQYF

d_call: NA
j_call: TRBJ1-4
v_call: TRBV27
clone_size: NA
cdr3_nt: TGTGCCAGCAGTCCCCGGGACGGAATTGAAAAACTGTTTTTT
cdr3_aa: CASSPRDGIEKLFF

d_call: TRBD2
j_call: TRBJ2-3
v_call: TRBV5-1
clone_size: NA
cdr3_nt: TGCGCCAGCAGCTTGGCGGGACTAATAACAGATACGCAGTATTTT
cdr3_aa: CASSLAGLITDTQYF

d_call: NA
j_call: TRBJ2-6
v_call: TRBV6-5
clone_size: NA
cdr3_nt: TGTGCCAGCAGGTATACGGGTGGGGCCAACGTCCTGACTTTC
cdr3_aa: CASRYTGGANVLTF

d_call: TRBD1
j_call: TRBJ1-5
v_call: TRBV19
clone_size: NA
cdr3_nt: TGTGCCAGTAGTGGGGACAGGGGATTGAAACAGCCCCAGCATTTT
cdr3_aa: CASSGDRGLKQPQHF

d_call: TRBD2
j_call: TRBJ2-1
v_call: TRBV29-1
clone_size: NA
cdr3_nt: TGCAGCGCAGGAGGGACTAGCGGGAAACCAGCCTACAATGAGCAGTTCTTC
cdr3_aa: CSAGGTSGKPAYNEQFF

d_call: TRBD2
j_call: TRBJ2-5
v_call: TRBV6-6
clone_size: NA
cdr3_nt: TGTGCCAGCAGTTACTCTTACGGGAGGGCCCAGGAGACCCAGTACTTC
cdr3_aa: CASSYSYGRAQETQYF

d_call: TRBD1
j_call: TRBJ2-1
v_call: TRBV25-1
clone_size: NA
cdr3_nt: TGTGCCAGCAGTGAATACGGGACAGGGGGCTACAATGAGCAGTTCTTC
cdr3_aa: CASSEYGTGGYNEQFF

d_call: NA
j_call: TRBJ1-5
v_call: TRBV20-1
clone_size: NA
cdr3_nt: TGCAGTGCTAGTGGGAGCGGGGGAGGCAATCAGCCCCAGCATTTT
cdr3_aa: CSASGSGGGNQPQHF

d_call: NA
j_call: TRBJ2-2
v_call: TRBV5-1
clone_size: NA
cdr3_nt: TGCGCCAGCAGCTTTATAACCGGGACGACCGGGGAGCTGTTTTTT
cdr3_aa: CASSFITGTTGELFF

d_call: NA
j_call: TRBJ2-7
v_call: TRBV13
clone_size: few
cdr3_nt: TGTGCCAGCAGCCTGCTGGGAGGCACCTACGAGCAGTACTTC
cdr3_aa: CASSLLGGTYEQYF

d_call: TRBD2
j_call: TRBJ2-5
v_call: TRBV3-1/TRBV3-2
clone_size: once
cdr3_nt: TGTGCCAGCAGCCAAGTTTCAGGACTAGCGCTGTGGGAGACCCAGTACTTC
cdr3_aa: CASSQVSGLALWETQYF

d_call: NA
j_call: TRBJ2-1
v_call: TRBV3-1/TRBV3-2
clone_size: NA
cdr3_nt: TGTGCCAGCAGCCAATTGCCGGTCTCCTACAATGAGCAGTTCTTC
cdr3_aa: CASSQLPVSYNEQFF

d_call: TRBD2
j_call: TRBJ2-2
v_call: TRBV9
clone_size: NA
cdr3_nt: TGTGCCAGCAGCGCAGACCCCGCGAGGAAACTAGCGGGGAACACCGGGGAGCTGTTTTTT
cdr3_aa: CASSADPARKLAGNTGELFF

d_call: NA
j_call: TRBJ1-6
v_call: TRBV19
clone_size: NA
cdr3_nt: TGTGCCAGTAGAAAGAGGGGCCGAGGAGATTCACCCCTCCACTTT
cdr3_aa: CASRKRGRGDSPLHF

d_call: TRBD1
j_call: TRBJ1-2
v_call: TRBV5-1
clone_size: NA
cdr3_nt: TGCGCCAGCAGCCGTGGGACAGCCTCTTTCGACTATGGCTACACCTTC
cdr3_aa: CASSRGTASFDYGYTF

d_call: TRBD2
j_call: TRBJ2-7
v_call: TRBV27
clone_size: NA
cdr3_nt: TGTGCCAGCAGTTGGGGCGGGAGTAGGTGGGAGCAGTACTTC
cdr3_aa: CASSWGGSRWEQYF

d_call: NA
j_call: TRBJ1-3
v_call: TRBV28
clone_size: NA
cdr3_nt: TGTGCCAGCATCCCTGCAGAGGGTTCCGACTCTGGAAACACCATATATTTT
cdr3_aa: CASIPAEGSDSGNTIYF

d_call: TRBD2
j_call: TRBJ2-7
v_call: TRBV29-1
clone_size: NA
cdr3_nt: TGCAGCGCCGCTAGCGGGAGTTCCTACGAGCAGTACTTC
cdr3_aa: CSAASGSSYEQYF

d_call: NA
j_call: TRBJ2-2
v_call: TRBV5-6
clone_size: once
cdr3_nt: TGTGCCAGCAGCTTCGGTTCCGGAAAGGGGAACGGGGAGCTGTTTTTT
cdr3_aa: CASSFGSGKGNGELFF

d_call: NA
j_call: TRBJ1-1
v_call: TRBV5-6
clone_size: NA
cdr3_nt: TGTGCCAGCAGCCGCACGGGGCCCATGAACACTGAAGCTTTCTTT
cdr3_aa: CASSRTGPMNTEAFF

d_call: TRBD1
j_call: TRBJ2-3
v_call: TRBV5-4
clone_size: once
cdr3_nt: TGTGCCAGCAGCTGGCCCGGGACAGGGGAAGGTACGCAGTATTTT
cdr3_aa: CASSWPGTGEGTQYF

d_call: NA
j_call: TRBJ2-7
v_call: TRBV28
clone_size: NA
cdr3_nt: TGTGCCAGCAGTTTAGAACAGGTCACCTACGAGCAGTACTTC
cdr3_aa: CASSLEQVTYEQYF

d_call: NA
j_call: TRBJ1-1
v_call: TRBV2
clone_size: few
cdr3_nt: TGTGCCAGCAGTGTCGACAGTGACACTGAAGCTTTCTTT
cdr3_aa: CASSVDSDTEAFF

d_call: NA
j_call: TRBJ2-7
v_call: TRBV25-1
clone_size: NA
cdr3_nt: TGTGCCAGCAGTCCCCTGACTCGGTCTTACGAGCAGTACTTC
cdr3_aa: CASSPLTRSYEQYF

d_call: NA
j_call: TRBJ1-6
v_call: TRBV7-9
clone_size: few
cdr3_nt: TGTGCCAGCAGTCTTGGTTATTCACCCCTCCACTTT
cdr3_aa: CASSLGYSPLHF